This passage covers 21 T cell receptor beta chains from one sample sequenced in a study of blood T cells in healthy people across ages. With a J-beta primer mix and a sample-barcoded 5' primer, a second PCR ran 7 to 11 cycles. TCRdb re-called the 5' RACE reads through MiXCR, storing one row per CDR3 protein. The table shows over 700,000 distinct CDR3 sequences, with 53% occurring only once. Sequencing used blood. These receptors were obtained from a man aged 80 or over in good health.

As to this clonotype: One end of the junction does not line up with germline, which may come from a read error. The chain has TRBV27 and TRBJ2-5; D is ambiguous. There are 13 residues in the CDR3. CDR1 MNHEY and CDR2 SMNVEV come from the germline V gene (reference sequence). The CDR3 coding sequence is TGTGTCAGCAGTTCACTGTTTCAAGAGACCCAGTACTTC. Residues: CVSSSLFQETQYF.

The chain joins TRBV20-1 to TRBJ2-7; tentatively, D is TRBD1 or TRBD2 (6 bases each). This CDR3 has 14 amino acids. The V end lost 5 bases, the J end lost 5 bases, and 19 bases lay between the germline ends. Germline values: CDR1 DFQATT, CDR2 SNEGSKA (reference sequence). The CDR3 region has the DNA TGCAGTGCTGGGGGCCCGTCTAGCGTCCACGAGCAGTACTTC. It is translated as CSAGGPSSVHEQYF.

This clonotype was counted between two and nine times. V and J are TRBV4-2 and TRBJ2-1; 7 nucleotides line up with TRBD1. The CDR3 is made up of 15 amino acids. Trimming at V came to 2 bases and at J to 2 bases, leaving 3 bases not matched to a gene. The V gene's germline CDR1 is LGHNA and CDR2 YNFKEQ. The CDR3 DNA is TGTGCCAGCAGCCAATCGACAGGGACCTACAATGAGCAGTTCTTC. Translation: CASSQSTGTYNEQFF.

The chain links TRBV5-5 to TRBJ2-5, with D perhaps given as TRBD1 or TRBD2 (5 bases each). The CDR3 runs 15 residues. The V gene lost 0 bases and the J gene lost 2 bases, with 11 bases spanning the gap. CDR1 and CDR2 from the germline V gene are SGHKS and YYEKEE (reference sequence). This CDR3 is CASSLEGRLQETQYF. CDR3 nucleotide sequence: TGTGCCAGCAGCTTGGAGGGACGGTTACAAGAGACCCAGTACTTC.

This clonotype occurred a few times. CDR3 loop: CASSQDSGQHYGYTF. The DNA of the CDR3 is TGCGCCAGCAGCCAAGATTCCGGACAGCATTATGGCTACACCTTC. The V call is TRBV4-1, the J call TRBJ1-2, with D perhaps matching TRBD1 (6 bases). The CDR3 runs 15 residues. V dropped 0 bases and J dropped 5 bases, with 13 bases sitting between them. Germline V CDR1 and CDR2: MGHRA, YSYEKL.

This clonotype turned up a few times. This chain uses TRBV2 with TRBJ2-7; tentatively, D is TRBD2 (6 bases). The CDR3 extends over 14 amino acids. The germline V and J ends were trimmed by 5 bases and 4 bases, with 15 bases remaining between them. Germline lookup yields CDR1 SNHLY and CDR2 FYNNEI. The CDR3 protein is CASSQSSGPYEQYF. The CDR3 DNA reads TGTGCCAGCAGTCAATCCAGCGGGCCTTACGAGCAGTACTTC.

This clonotype was seen only a few times. CDR3 sequence (DNA): TGCAGCGTCCAAGGGACGGGGTACGAGCAGTACTTC. This gives the protein CSVQGTGYEQYF. The chain joins TRBV29-1 to TRBJ2-7, with D possibly being TRBD1 or TRBD2 (5 bases each). The V and J ends lost 6 bases and 4 bases respectively, with 13 bases between them. The CDR3 runs to 12 residues. CDR1 is SQVTM and CDR2 is ANQGSEA in the germline V gene.

This clonotype came up a few times. The chain recombines TRBV4-2 with TRBJ2-7; 9 bases map to TRBD1. The germline gives CDR1 LGHNA, CDR2 YNFKEQ. V dropped 1 base and J dropped 1; count of bases not matched to a gene: 5. This CDR3 contains 16 residues. The CDR3 nucleotides read TGTGCCAGCAGCCAAGTAACCGGGACAGGGTCCTACGAGCAGTACTTC. Amino acid sequence: CASSQVTGTGSYEQYF.

This sequence joins TRBV7-2 and TRBJ2-7, with 10 nucleotides matching TRBD1. Gene TRBJ2-5 matches the end of the DNA better, so the J call may be wrong. Germline assignment: CDR1 SGHTA and CDR2 FQGNSA. CDR3 length: 16 amino acids. DNA for the CDR3: TGTGCCAGCAGCTTCGGGACAGGGGCTCGTGTGGGGACCCAGTACTTC. This codes for CASSFGTGARVGTQYF.

The V gene is TRBV28, the J gene TRBJ1-4, with unresolved D. The CDR3 spans 12 residues. CDR1 and CDR2 from the germline V gene are MDHEN and SYDVKM. Trimming shortened V by 1 base and J by 13 bases, and 10 bases separated the two germline ends. CDR3 protein: CASSLSANRLFF. CDR3 in DNA: TGTGCCAGCAGTTTATCGGCCAATCGACTGTTTTTT.

This clonotype has a handful of counts. The rearrangement uses TRBV20-1 and TRBJ2-7; D is possibly TRBD2 (5 bases). The germline V gene has CDR1 DFQATT and CDR2 SNEGSKA (reference sequence). Trimming left V 0 bases short and J 2 bases short, with 11 bases between. The CDR3 is 14 residues long. CDR3 sequence: CSARDPTRTYEQYF. CDR3 in DNA: TGCAGTGCTAGAGATCCCACTAGAACCTACGAGCAGTACTTC.

The rearrangement uses TRBV29-1 and TRBJ1-6; a weak D match, TRBD1 (5 bases). The length of the CDR3 is 13 residues. Trimming pared 7 bases from V and 4 bases from J, leaving 11 bases between. Germline V lookup: CDR1 SQVTM, CDR2 ANQGSEA. The CDR3 sequence is CSGATVYNSPLHF. The CDR3 nucleotides read TGCAGCGGTGCGACAGTTTATAATTCACCCCTCCACTTT.

This chain links TRBV4-2 with TRBJ2-7, with 9 bases identical to TRBD2. V dropped 0 bases and J dropped 9; count of bases not matched to a gene: 15. CDR3 size: 17 residues. Per the germline V gene, CDR1 is LGHNA and CDR2 is YNFKEQ. Here the CDR3 DNA reads TGTGCCAGCAGCCAAGATAGGAATAGCGGGAGCCCAACGGGGCAGTACTTC. Its protein is CASSQDRNSGSPTGQYF.

Ten or more counts support this clonotype. The chain uses TRBV7-2 and TRBJ1-1; 9 bases line up with TRBD1. Trimming removed 5 bases from V and 6 bases from J; junction bases left unmatched: 7. Germline assignment: CDR1 SGHTA and CDR2 FQGNSA. This CDR3 region has 14 residues. This CDR3 reads CASSKSRQGAEAFF. The CDR3 nucleotides read TGTGCCAGCAGCAAAAGCCGACAGGGGGCTGAAGCTTTCTTT.

The table lists this clonotype with a few counts. The chain uses TRBV20-1 and TRBJ2-1; a possible D gene is TRBD2 (7 bases). CDR3 length: 15 amino acids. Trimming shortened V by 0 bases and J by 6 bases, and 15 bases separated the two germline ends. Germline CDR1 and CDR2: DFQATT and SNEGSKA (reference sequence). The CDR3 region is CSARDVARGGNEQFF. DNA for the CDR3: TGCAGTGCTAGAGATGTGGCTAGGGGGGGCAATGAGCAGTTCTTC.

The CDR3 loop reads CSASFQGYAYF. In DNA, the CDR3 is TGCAGTGCTAGCTTTCAGGGATACGCGTATTTT. V is TRBV20-1 and J is TRBJ2-3, with D tentatively TRBD1 (5 bases). The germline V gene has CDR1 DFQATT and CDR2 SNEGSKA (reference sequence). The CDR3 consists of 11 residues. Trimming took 3 bases from V and 14 from J, leaving 15 bases between them.

The genes are TRBV28 and TRBJ2-4; 7 nucleotides agree with TRBD1. The J call may be mistaken, given a closer DNA end match to TRBJ2-7. Looked up from germline, CDR1 is MDHEN and CDR2 is SYDVKM. The CDR3 length is 14 residues. CDR3 DNA: TGTGCCAGCACCGGGACAGAAATCTCCTACGAGCAGTACTTC. It codes for CASTGTEISYEQYF.

The chain employs TRBV2 and TRBJ1-2; TRBD1 agrees at 7 bases. Germline loops: CDR1 SNHLY, CDR2 FYNNEI. Unmatched junction bases numbered 9, after V lost 8 bases and J lost 9 bases. There are 12 residues in the CDR3. CDR3 amino acids: CASQTGPLSYTF. Written as DNA, the CDR3 is TGTGCCAGCCAGACAGGGCCTCTTAGCTACACCTTC.

The chain joins TRBV2 to TRBJ2-5; 10 bases match TRBD2. With V trimmed by 8 bases and J by 11 bases, 11 bases remained unmatched. This CDR3 is 13 amino acids long. The germline CDR1 and CDR2 sequences are SNHLY and FYNNEI. The DNA for the CDR3 is TGTGCCAGCGAGCTAGCGGGAGTAGGTGAGCAGTACTTC. Translated: CASELAGVGEQYF.

This chain links TRBV20-1 with TRBJ2-2, with TRBD1 as a possible D gene (6 bases). Germline V gene lookup returns CDR1 DFQATT and CDR2 SNEGSKA (reference sequence). The V end lost 3 bases, the J end lost 4 bases, and 15 bases lay between the germline ends. The CDR3 spans 15 residues. The CDR3, as DNA: TGCAGTGCTAGGGCCCAGACAGGAGCCACCGGGGAGCTGTTTTTT. Translating gives CSARAQTGATGELFF.

The sample holds a few counts of this clonotype. The chain joins TRBV6-2 or TRBV6-3 to TRBJ1-2; D is uncertain. Germline V CDR1 and CDR2: MNHEY, SVGEGT. V dropped 1 base and J dropped 4 bases, with 1 base sitting between them. The CDR3 has 11 amino acids. CDR3 DNA sequence: TGTGCCAGCAGTTACTTCTATGGCTACACCTTC. It codes for CASSYFYGYTF.